The entry below gives a single T cell receptor beta chain sequence along with its context. This record belongs to a study of T cell changes during pregnancy in multiple sclerosis. Generated by immunoSEQ multiplex PCR, the TCRdb table keeps only in-frame clones and is missing some. The data show tens of thousands of clones, roughly 93% seen once. CDR3 length equals 15 residues. Trimming cost V 2 bases and J 3 bases, with 11 bases left between them. Germline V CDR1 and CDR2: SGHNT, YYREEE (reference sequence). Sequences were derived from CD8+ T cells from peripheral blood mononuclear cells, sampled in the third trimester of pregnancy. This chain uses TRBV5-4 with TRBJ2-2, with unresolved D. The receptor's source is a female donor with multiple sclerosis, enrolled in a pregnancy study. The CDR3 reads CASSFDSTYTGELFF. CDR3 coding DNA: TGTGCCAGCAGCTTTGACTCCACTTACACCGGGGAGCTGTTTTTT.